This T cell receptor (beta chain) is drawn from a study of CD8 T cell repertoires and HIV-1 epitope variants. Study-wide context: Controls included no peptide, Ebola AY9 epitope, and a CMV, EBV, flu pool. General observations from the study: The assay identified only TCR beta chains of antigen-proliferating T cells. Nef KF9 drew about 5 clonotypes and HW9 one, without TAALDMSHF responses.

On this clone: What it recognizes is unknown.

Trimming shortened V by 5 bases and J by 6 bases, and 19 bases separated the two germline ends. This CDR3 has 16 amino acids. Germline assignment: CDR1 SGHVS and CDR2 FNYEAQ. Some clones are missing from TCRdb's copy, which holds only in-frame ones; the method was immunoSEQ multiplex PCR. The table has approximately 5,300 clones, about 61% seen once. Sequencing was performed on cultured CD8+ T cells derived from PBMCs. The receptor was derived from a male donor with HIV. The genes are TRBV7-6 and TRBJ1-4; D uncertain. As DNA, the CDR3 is TGTGCCAGCAGCCATCAATTGACACCGCTGCATGAAAAACTGTTTTTT. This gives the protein CASSHQLTPLHEKLFF.